The TCR beta chain described here comes from a study of blood T cell repertoires in COVID-19. Enrolled through a virtual design, the participants were between roughly 18 and 90 years of age and came from some 26 US areas. Original processing notes: Reference gene primer amplification yielded estimated nucleated cell counts. TCRdb's table, derived via immunoSEQ multiplex PCR, lists solely in-frame clones and lacks some. V and J calls and clone size are those listed in that table; D and trimming were worked out from the DNA. Of fewer than 250,000 clones in the sample, approximately 89% were seen once. The CDR3 contains 15 residues. V lost 6 bases to trimming and J lost 4 bases; unmatched junction nucleotides: 6. The germline gives CDR1 SNHLY, CDR2 FYNNEI.

This clonotype originated in a woman in her twenties or thirties who had been exposed to COVID-19. The V gene is TRBV2, the J gene TRBJ2-6; the match to TRBD1 covers 7 bases. Specimen: PBMCs or T cells enriched from blood (not recorded which). In DNA form, the CDR3 reads TGTGCCAGCAGAGAGACAGGGTTAGGGGCCAACGTCCTGACTTTC. Residues: CASRETGLGANVLTF.